What follows are 3 T cell receptor beta chains derived from one specimen sequenced in a study of blood T cell repertoires in COVID-19. TCRdb's table, derived via immunoSEQ multiplex PCR, lists solely in-frame clones and lacks some. Of around 700,000 clones detected, 70% to 90% appear once; the ten largest clones hold 0.2% to 0.3%. The sequenced sample consisted of peripheral blood. The receptors were sampled from a woman aged 18 to 35 with acute or convalescent COVID-19.

This clone is a singleton in its sample. The gene calls are TRBV5-1 and TRBJ2-5; 8 nucleotides match TRBD1. From germline, CDR1 is SGHRS and CDR2 YFSETQ. V dropped 6 bases and J dropped 2; count of bases not matched to a gene: 6. The CDR3 totals 14 residues. The CDR3 region is CASNRGTVQETQYF. The DNA for the CDR3 is TGCGCCAGCAACAGGGGGACAGTACAAGAGACCCAGTACTTC.

The chain employs TRBV11-3 and TRBJ1-1; tentative D call: TRBD1 (5 bases). The CDR3 extends over 13 amino acids. Trimming left V 4 bases short and J 3 bases short, with 9 bases between. Germline loops: CDR1 SGHNT, CDR2 YENEEA. The CDR3: CASSYDRHTEAFF. CDR3 coding DNA: TGTGCCAGCAGCTACGACAGACACACTGAAGCTTTCTTT. Full variable domain (outside the CDR3, taken from reference TRBV11-3 and TRBJ1-1): EAGVVQSPRYKIIEKKQPVAFWCNPISGHNTLYWYLQNLGQGPELLIRYENEEAVDDSQLPKDRFSAERLKGVDSTLKIQPAELGDSAVYLCASSYDRHTEAFFGQGTRLTVV.

In this sample, this clone turned up once. The chain links TRBV12-1 to TRBJ2-7; the table's D call TRBD1 went unverified against the DNA. TRBV12-1 is designated a pseudogene. The CDR3 length is 13 residues. The CDR3 DNA is TGTGCCAGCAGCTTTAAGGGGGCGAACGAGCAGTACTTC. It yields the protein CASSFKGANEQYF.